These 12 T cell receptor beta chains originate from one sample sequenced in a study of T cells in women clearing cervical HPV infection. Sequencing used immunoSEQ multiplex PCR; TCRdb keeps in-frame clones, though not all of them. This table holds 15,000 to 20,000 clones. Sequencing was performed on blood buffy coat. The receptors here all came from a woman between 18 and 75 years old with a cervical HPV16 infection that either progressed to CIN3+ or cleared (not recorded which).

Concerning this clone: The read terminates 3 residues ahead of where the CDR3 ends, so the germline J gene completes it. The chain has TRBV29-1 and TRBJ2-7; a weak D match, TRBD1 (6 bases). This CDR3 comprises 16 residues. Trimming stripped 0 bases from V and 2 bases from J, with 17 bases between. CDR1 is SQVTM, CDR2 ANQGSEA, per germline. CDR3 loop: CSVEDQIGQSTYEQYF. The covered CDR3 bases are TGCAGCGTTGAAGATCAAATCGGACAGTCCACCTACGAG.

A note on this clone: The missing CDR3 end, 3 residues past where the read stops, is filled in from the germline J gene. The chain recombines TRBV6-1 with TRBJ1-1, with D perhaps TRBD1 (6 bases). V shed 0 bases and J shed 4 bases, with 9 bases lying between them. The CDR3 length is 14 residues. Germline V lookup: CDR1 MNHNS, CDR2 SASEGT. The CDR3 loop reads CASSEARGGTEAFF. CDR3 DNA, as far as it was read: TGTGCCAGCAGTGAAGCGAGGGGGGGCACTGAA.

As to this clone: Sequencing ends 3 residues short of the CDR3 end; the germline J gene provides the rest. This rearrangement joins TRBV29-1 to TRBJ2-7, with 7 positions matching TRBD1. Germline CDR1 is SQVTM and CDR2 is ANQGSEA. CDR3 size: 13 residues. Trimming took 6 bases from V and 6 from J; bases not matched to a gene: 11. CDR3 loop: CSVRDRPLGEQYF. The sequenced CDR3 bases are TGCAGCGTACGGGACAGACCCCTTGGCGAG.

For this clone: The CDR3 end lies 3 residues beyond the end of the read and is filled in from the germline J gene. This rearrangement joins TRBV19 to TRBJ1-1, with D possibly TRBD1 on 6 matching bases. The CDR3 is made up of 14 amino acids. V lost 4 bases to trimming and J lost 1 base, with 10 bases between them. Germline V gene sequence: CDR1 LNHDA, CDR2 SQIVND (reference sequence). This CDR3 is CASSRATGNTEAFF. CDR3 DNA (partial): TGTGCCAGTAGTAGGGCGACAGGGAACACTGAA.

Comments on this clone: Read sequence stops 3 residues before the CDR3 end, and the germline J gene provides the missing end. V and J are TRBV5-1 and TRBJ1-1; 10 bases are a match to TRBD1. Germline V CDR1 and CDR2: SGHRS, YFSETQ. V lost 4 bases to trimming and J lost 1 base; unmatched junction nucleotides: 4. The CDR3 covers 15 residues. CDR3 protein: CASSLRDRGNTEAFF. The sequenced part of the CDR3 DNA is TGCGCCAGCAGCCTGCGGGACAGGGGGAACACTGAA.

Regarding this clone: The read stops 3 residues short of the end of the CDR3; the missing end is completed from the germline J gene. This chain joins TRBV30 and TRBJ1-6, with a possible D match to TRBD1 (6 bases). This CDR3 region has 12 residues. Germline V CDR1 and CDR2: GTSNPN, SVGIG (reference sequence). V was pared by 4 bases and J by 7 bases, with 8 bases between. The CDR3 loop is CAWKTGNSPLHF. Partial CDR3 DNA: TGTGCCTGGAAAACAGGGAATTCACCC.

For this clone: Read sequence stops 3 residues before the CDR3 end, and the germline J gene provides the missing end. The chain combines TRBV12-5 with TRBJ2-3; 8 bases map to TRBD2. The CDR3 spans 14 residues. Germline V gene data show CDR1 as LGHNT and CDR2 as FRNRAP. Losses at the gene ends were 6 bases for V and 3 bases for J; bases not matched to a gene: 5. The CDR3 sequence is CASGPSGGTDTQYF. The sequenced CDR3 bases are TGTGCTAGTGGCCCCAGCGGGGGTACAGATACG.

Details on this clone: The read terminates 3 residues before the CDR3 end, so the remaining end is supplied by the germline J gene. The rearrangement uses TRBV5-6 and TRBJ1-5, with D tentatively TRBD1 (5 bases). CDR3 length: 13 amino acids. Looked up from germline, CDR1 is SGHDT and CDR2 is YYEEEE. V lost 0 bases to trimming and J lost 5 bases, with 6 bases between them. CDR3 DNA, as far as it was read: TGTGCCAGCAGCTTGGGGGGCTATCAGCCC. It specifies CASSLGGYQP. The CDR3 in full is CASSLGGYQPQHF.

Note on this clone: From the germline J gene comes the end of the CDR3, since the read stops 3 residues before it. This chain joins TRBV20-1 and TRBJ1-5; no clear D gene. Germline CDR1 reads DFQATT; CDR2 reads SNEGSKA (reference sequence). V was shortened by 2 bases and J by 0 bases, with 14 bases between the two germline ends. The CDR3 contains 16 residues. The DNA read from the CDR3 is TGCAGTGCTAGACCCCGTCAAGGTGGTAGCAATCAGCCC. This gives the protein CSARPRQGGSNQP. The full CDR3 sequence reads CSARPRQGGSNQPQHF.

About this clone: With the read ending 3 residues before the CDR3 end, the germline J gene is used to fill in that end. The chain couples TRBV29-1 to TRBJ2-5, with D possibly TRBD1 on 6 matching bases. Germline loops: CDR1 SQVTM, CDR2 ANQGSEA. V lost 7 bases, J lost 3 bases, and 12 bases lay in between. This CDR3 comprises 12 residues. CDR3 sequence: CSATTGEETQYF. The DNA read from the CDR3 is TGCAGCGCCACGACAGGAGAAGAGACC.

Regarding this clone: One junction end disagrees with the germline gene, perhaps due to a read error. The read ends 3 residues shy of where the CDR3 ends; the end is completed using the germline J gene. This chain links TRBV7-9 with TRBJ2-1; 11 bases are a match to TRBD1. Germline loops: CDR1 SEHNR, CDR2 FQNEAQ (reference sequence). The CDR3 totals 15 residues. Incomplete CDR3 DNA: TGTTCCAGCAGCTTAGGGACAGGGGGTGGAAATGAG. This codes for CSSSLGTGGGNE. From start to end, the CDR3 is CSSSLGTGGGNEQFF.

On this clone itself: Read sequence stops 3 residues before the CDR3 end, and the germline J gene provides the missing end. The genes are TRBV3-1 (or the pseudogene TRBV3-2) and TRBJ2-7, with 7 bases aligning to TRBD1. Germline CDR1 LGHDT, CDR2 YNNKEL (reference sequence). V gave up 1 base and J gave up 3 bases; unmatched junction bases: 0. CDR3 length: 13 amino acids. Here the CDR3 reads CASSQGQGYEQYF. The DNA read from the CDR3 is TGTGCCAGCAGCCAAGGACAGGGCTACGAG.